A single sample is the source of the 5 T cell receptor beta chains below, sequenced in a study of control samples from healthy donors and cancer patients. Sequencing was performed with immunoSEQ multiplex PCR; in TCRdb, only in-frame clones are kept and a portion is missing. Of roughly 59,000 clones listed, 80% to 95% are singletons. Sequenced sample: PBMCs. The receptors here all came from a man aged 40-50 years with colorectal cancer.

This chain uses TRBV29-1 with TRBJ2-2; 9 bases agree with TRBD2. Per germline, CDR1 SQVTM and CDR2 ANQGSEA. V lost 0 bases to trimming and J lost 8 bases; unmatched junction nucleotides: 7. This CDR3 region has 15 residues. CDR3 bases: TGCAGCGTTGAAGATGGGGTAGCGGGGGTAGGGGAGCTGTTTTTT. Translating it yields CSVEDGVAGVGELFF.

This rearrangement joins TRBV9 to TRBJ2-2; D not resolved. Per germline, CDR1 SGDLS and CDR2 YYNGEE. V was clipped by 3 bases and J by 5 bases, with 17 bases between them. The CDR3 length is 16 residues. The CDR3 spells CASSAQNAHSTGELFF. CDR3 in DNA: TGTGCCAGCAGCGCCCAGAATGCTCACTCTACCGGGGAGCTGTTTTTT.

This chain joins TRBV7-9 and TRBJ1-5; 7 bases agree with TRBD1. Germline CDR1 is SEHNR and CDR2 is FQNEAQ (reference sequence). The CDR3 runs to 14 residues. The V and J ends lost 2 bases and 7 bases, in that order; junction bases with no gene match: 5. CDR3 bases: TGTGCCAGCAGCTTAACGACAGGGAACCAGCCCCAGCATTTT. This gives the protein CASSLTTGNQPQHF.

The chain combines TRBV29-1 with TRBJ1-1; D might be TRBD1 (5 bases). Germline CDR1 reads SQVTM; CDR2 reads ANQGSEA. V was shortened by 4 bases and J by 6 bases, with 12 bases between the two germline ends. The CDR3 consists of 12 residues. The CDR3, as DNA: TGCAGCGTTGTAAAAGGAGGGGCTGAAGCTTTCTTT. The encoded protein is CSVVKGGAEAFF.

The chain carries TRBV7-3 and TRBJ2-1; D remains ambiguous. CDR1 and CDR2 (germline): SGHTA, FQGTGA. V lost 4 bases, J lost 9 bases, and 10 bases lay in between. This CDR3 comprises 12 residues. CDR3 protein: CASSSRVGEQFF. The CDR3, as DNA: TGTGCCAGCAGCTCCCGGGTAGGTGAGCAGTTCTTC.